This T cell receptor beta chain was recovered during a study of metastatic and nonmetastatic thyroid tumors. Overall study: Patients with malignant and benign thyroid disease provided blood and tumor or nodule tissue, whose repertoires were compared.

MiXCR reprocessed the PCR reads for TCRdb. The sample gives around 15,000 clones, over 10% of which show up once; 25% to 30% is in the top ten. In its sample, this clone ranks as medium-sized (0.01 to 0.1%). CDR3 length: 14 residues. V dropped 2 bases and J dropped 4; count of bases not matched to a gene: 2. Germline V CDR1 and CDR2: MNHNY, SVGAGI (reference sequence). Every patient was untreated before thyroid surgery. The sequence derives from a female donor with papillary thyroid cancer or a benign thyroid nodule (not recorded which). Some clones in this sample may be carry-over from other donors' samples. This chain links TRBV6-6 with TRBJ1-5, with 7 bases matching TRBD1. The sequenced material came from blood. CDR3 coding DNA: TGTGCCAGCAGTTACCCGGACAGGAATCAGCCCCAGCATTTT. Translating it yields CASSYPDRNQPQHF.